Sequencing of this T cell receptor (beta chain) was carried out in a study of cytomegalovirus exposure and HLA in healthy donors. Study-level points and caveats: Reportedly, HLA-A and HLA-B alleles of most subjects were accurately predicted from TCR beta. Indistinguishable V segments such as TRBV6-2 and TRBV6-3 were excluded.

In germline, CDR1 is LNHDA, CDR2 SQIVND (reference sequence). With 5 bases clipped from V and 4 bases from J, the junction kept 6 bases outside the gene matches. This CDR3 contains 14 residues. Each donor's status was that of a healthy bone marrow donor. With regard to this clone: Its antigen is still unknown.

PCR used 60 Vbeta primers and 13 Jbeta primers. Profiled with immunoSEQ multiplex PCR; TCRdb holds only in-frame clones, not every one. The profile shows fewer than 110,000 clones, more than 80% of them singletons. The chain carries TRBV19 and TRBJ1-2; 8 nucleotides align to TRBD1. This TCR derives from a young man in good health and CMV-seronegative. Sequenced input: PBMCs. CDR3 coding DNA: TGTGCCAGTAGTGCGCAGGGGGCTCTCTATGGCTACACCTTC. This codes for CASSAQGALYGYTF.